Each of the 26 T cell receptor beta chains below was sequenced from the same sample in a study of blood T cell repertoires in COVID-19. Only in-frame clones appear in the TCRdb table, and some are missing; sequencing was by immunoSEQ multiplex PCR. The profile shows over 200,000 clones, 80% of them singletons. Input material: peripheral blood. The receptors were sampled from a human donor in a cohort sampled during active COVID-19.

The chain combines TRBV5-6 with TRBJ2-7, with D possibly matching TRBD2 (5 bases). Germline V CDR1 and CDR2: SGHDT, YYEEEE. This CDR3 comprises 14 residues. Trimming cost V 0 bases and J 7 bases, with 14 bases left between them. The chain's CDR3 is CASSLGGRVNEQYF. For the CDR3, the DNA is TGTGCCAGCAGCTTGGGAGGGCGCGTAAATGAGCAGTACTTC.

The gene calls are TRBV19 and TRBJ2-5; TRBD1 is a possible D gene (6 bases). Germline V CDR1 and CDR2: LNHDA, SQIVND (reference sequence). V was pared by 1 base and J by 5 bases, with 14 bases between. The CDR3 runs to 15 residues. The CDR3 loop is CASSIAPGQFETQYF. DNA of the CDR3: TGTGCCAGTAGTATAGCTCCCGGACAGTTCGAGACCCAGTACTTC. Variable domain in full (rest from reference TRBV19 and TRBJ2-5): DGGITQSPKYLFRKEGQNVTLSCEQNLNHDAMYWYRQDPGQGLRLIYYSQIVNDFQKGDIAEGYSVSREKKESFPLTVTSAQKNPTAFYLCASSIAPGQFETQYFGPGTRLLVL.

This clone came up a few times. The chain employs TRBV2 and TRBJ1-2; no reliable D call. V dropped 5 bases and J dropped 0 bases, with 4 bases sitting between them. The CDR3 totals 12 residues. From germline, CDR1 is SNHLY and CDR2 FYNNEI. The CDR3 loop is CASSTSNYGYTF. CDR3 nucleotide sequence: TGTGCCAGCAGTACATCTAACTATGGCTACACCTTC.

This chain connects TRBV28 to TRBJ2-7, with TRBD1 matching 10 bases. The CDR3 totals 14 residues. The J segment lost 6 bases and the V segment lost 2 bases, leaving 4 bases of the junction unmatched. Germline CDR1 is MDHEN and CDR2 is SYDVKM. CDR3 in amino acids: CASSLRGTGVEQYF. Here the CDR3 DNA reads TGTGCCAGCAGTTTAAGGGGGACAGGGGTCGAGCAGTACTTC.

The chain has TRBV4-1 and TRBJ2-5; 8 bases agree with TRBD1. V shed 0 bases, J shed 3 bases, and the junction held 12 bases outside the gene matches. The CDR3 loop spans 18 amino acids. The V gene's germline CDR1 is MGHRA and CDR2 YSYEKL. In DNA, the CDR3 is TGCGCCAGCAGCCAAGATAAGCACCGCAGGGGGCTGGAAGAGACCCAGTACTTC. This sequence encodes CASSQDKHRRGLEETQYF.

The chain links TRBV12-3 or TRBV12-4 to TRBJ1-2, with 10 bases that match TRBD1. V was pared by 6 bases and J by 8 bases, with 6 bases of the junction left unmatched. The CDR3 length is 13 residues. This CDR3 reads CASRGTGDGGYTF. The CDR3, as DNA: TGTGCCAGCAGAGGGACAGGGGACGGGGGCTACACCTTC.

The J gene is TRBJ1-1, the V gene TRBV7-9; D ambiguous. The germline V gene encodes CDR1 SEHNR and CDR2 FQNEAQ (reference sequence). Between the trimmed V and J ends, which lost 5 bases and 0 bases, there was a span of 10 bases. The CDR3 covers 14 residues. The CDR3 spells CASSAGIMNTEAFF. The CDR3 nucleotides read TGTGCCAGCAGCGCGGGTATCATGAACACTGAAGCTTTCTTT.

This clone was picked up a small number of times. The chain has TRBV6-6 and TRBJ1-4, with 9 bases aligning to TRBD1. Germline-derived CDR1 and CDR2 are MNHNY and SVGAGI (reference sequence). The CDR3 consists of 16 residues. Trimming cost V 2 bases and J 7 bases; bases outside gene matches: 8. The CDR3 DNA reads as TGTGCCAGCAGTTACACACCCGGGACAGGGATTGAAAAACTGTTTTTT. Protein sequence: CASSYTPGTGIEKLFF.

The chain joins TRBV6-6 to TRBJ1-2; 12 nucleotides agree with TRBD1. The V and J ends lost 6 bases and 4 bases, in that order; junction bases with no gene match: 9. The CDR3 consists of 16 residues. CDR1 and CDR2 (germline): MNHNY, SVGAGI (reference sequence). The CDR3 DNA follows: TGTGCCAGCAGAGAGCCGGGACAGGGGGCGGGCTATGGCTACACCTTC. This encodes CASREPGQGAGYGYTF.

The chain carries TRBV7-2 and TRBJ1-2; 7 bases are a match to TRBD1. V lost 2 bases and J lost 3; bases outside the gene matches: 9. This CDR3 has 16 residues. Germline CDR1 is SGHTA and CDR2 is FQGNSA. The CDR3 is CASSLSYRGGYYGYTF. CDR3 DNA sequence: TGTGCCAGCAGCTTATCCTACAGGGGTGGATACTATGGCTACACCTTC.

The chain links TRBV6-2 or TRBV6-3 to TRBJ2-7; 11 bases fit TRBD1. CDR3 size: 17 residues. The V gene end was trimmed by 4 bases and the J gene end by 2 bases; junction bases not matched to a gene: 10. The germline V gene encodes CDR1 MNHEY and CDR2 SVGEGT. The CDR3 spells CASSSGQGVTRTYEQYF. CDR3 coding DNA: TGTGCCAGCAGTTCGGGACAGGGGGTCACCAGGACCTACGAGCAGTACTTC.

The V gene is TRBV6-2 or TRBV6-3, the J gene TRBJ1-2, with unresolved D. Trimming pared 1 base from V and 6 bases from J, leaving 6 bases between. The germline gives CDR1 MNHEY, CDR2 SVGEGT. This CDR3 is built from 12 residues. CDR3 sequence (DNA): TGTGCCAGCAGTTACTTGGCGGATGGCTACACCTTC. This sequence encodes CASSYLADGYTF.

This chain uses TRBV5-1 with TRBJ2-6; TRBD2 is a possible D gene (5 bases). V lost 6 bases and J 0 bases, leaving 13 bases between the germline ends. This CDR3 has 16 amino acids. Germline CDR1 SGHRS, CDR2 YFSETQ. CDR3 bases: TGCGCCAGCACGTTCGGACTTCGCTCTGGGGCCAACGTCCTGACTTTC. Translating it yields CASTFGLRSGANVLTF.

This chain uses TRBV19 with TRBJ1-2, with 8 bases aligning to TRBD1. This CDR3 is 15 amino acids long. CDR1 and CDR2 from the germline V gene are LNHDA and SQIVND (reference sequence). Losses at the gene ends were 0 bases for V and 6 bases for J; bases not matched to a gene: 6. The CDR3, as DNA: TGTGCCAGTAGTATAGACCATGGACAGGGCAATGGCTACACCTTC. It is translated as CASSIDHGQGNGYTF.

This clone was observed once. This rearrangement joins TRBV27 to TRBJ2-7; 9 nucleotides align to TRBD2. V dropped 1 base and J dropped 5; count of bases not matched to a gene: 6. This CDR3 contains 15 residues. In germline, CDR1 is MNHEY, CDR2 SMNVEV (reference sequence). CDR3 in amino acids: CASSLYSGSVNEQYF. In DNA, the CDR3 is TGTGCCAGCAGTTTATATAGCGGGAGCGTCAACGAGCAGTACTTC.

V is TRBV7-8 and J is TRBJ2-7; the D gene is possibly TRBD1 (6 bases). The germline V gene has CDR1 SGHVS and CDR2 FQNEAQ. The CDR3 sequence is 14 residues long. Trimming took off 6 bases at V and 2 bases at J, with 14 bases between the two ends. CDR3 DNA: TGTGCCAGCAGAAGGACAGAACCAACCTACGAGCAGTACTTC. Translation: CASRRTEPTYEQYF.

The chain has TRBV7-8 and TRBJ2-1; weak D call: TRBD2 (6 bases). Trimming left V 5 bases short and J 0 bases short, with 14 bases between. The CDR3 loop spans 16 amino acids. Germline V gene lookup returns CDR1 SGHVS and CDR2 FQNEAQ. The chain's CDR3 is CASSRIRGSSYNEQFF. For the CDR3, the DNA is TGTGCCAGCAGCCGTATACGGGGGAGCTCCTACAATGAGCAGTTCTTC.

The chain carries TRBV5-1 and TRBJ1-1; possibly TRBD1 for D (6 bases). The germline gives CDR1 SGHRS, CDR2 YFSETQ. The ends were cut back, 5 bases at V and 4 bases at J, with 12 bases in the middle. CDR3 length: 13 amino acids. Here the CDR3 DNA reads TGCGCCAGCAGAACGGTGGGGGCCACTGAAGCTTTCTTT. This sequence encodes CASRTVGATEAFF.

V gene TRBV5-1 combines with J gene TRBJ1-6, with a possible D match to TRBD1 (5 bases). This CDR3 is 16 amino acids long. The germline gives CDR1 SGHRS, CDR2 YFSETQ. V dropped 0 bases and J dropped 2 bases, with 9 bases sitting between them. CDR3 sequence (DNA): TGCGCCAGCAGCTTGGCCGGGGGGGCCTATAATTCACCCCTCCACTTT. Protein product: CASSLAGGAYNSPLHF.

V gene TRBV27 combines with J gene TRBJ2-1, with TRBD2 identical over 12 bases. Per germline, CDR1 MNHEY and CDR2 SMNVEV (reference sequence). The CDR3 contains 16 residues. V lost 5 bases to trimming and J lost 7 bases; unmatched junction nucleotides: 9. The CDR3 DNA sequence: TGTGCCAGCAGTGGGGGACTAGCGGGTTTGCGGAATGAGCAGTTCTTC. Its protein is CASSGGLAGLRNEQFF.

This sequence joins TRBV7-9 and TRBJ2-7; tentative D call: TRBD1 (9 bases). The V gene lost 5 bases and the J gene lost 9 bases, with 29 bases spanning the gap. From germline, CDR1 is SEHNR and CDR2 FQNEAQ (reference sequence). The CDR3 totals 17 residues. The CDR3 reads CASSAGQGTGGSPGQYF. For the CDR3, the DNA is TGTGCCAGCAGCGCCGGACAGGGGACGGGAGGGTCCCCGGGGCAGTACTTC. The whole variable domain, filled in from reference TRBV7-9 and TRBJ2-7, reads DTGVSQNPRHKITKRGQNVTFRCDPISEHNRLYWYRQTLGQGPEFLTYFQNEAQLEKSRLLSDRFSAERPKGSFSTLEIQRTEQGDSAMYLCASSAGQGTGGSPGQYFGPGTRLTVT.

The chain uses TRBV10-2 and TRBJ2-1; D gene ambiguous. The CDR3 is 15 residues long. The V end was cut by 2 bases, the J end by 2 bases, with 10 bases between. Germline CDR1 and CDR2: WSHSY and SAAADI. CDR3 sequence reads: CASSETSPPYNEQFF. The CDR3 nucleotides are TGCGCCAGCAGTGAGACTTCTCCCCCCTACAATGAGCAGTTCTTC.

As concerns this clone: Different DNA sequences within this sample yield the same CDR3. The chain employs TRBV7-9 and TRBJ2-7; D perhaps matches TRBD1 (6 bases). Germline CDR1 reads SEHNR; CDR2 reads FQNEAQ (reference sequence). The CDR3 length is 15 residues. The ends were cut back, 0 bases at V and 0 bases at J, with 9 bases in the middle. The DNA for the CDR3 is TGTGCCAGCAGCTTAGCCACAGGGAGCTCCTACGAGCAGTACTTC. It translates to CASSLATGSSYEQYF. The complete variable domain, with remaining parts taken from reference TRBV7-9 and TRBJ2-7, reads DTGVSQNPRHKITKRGQNVTFRCDPISEHNRLYWYRQTLGQGPEFLTYFQNEAQLEKSRLLSDRFSAERPKGSFSTLEIQRTEQGDSAMYLCASSLATGSSYEQYFGPGTRLTVT.

The chain carries TRBV28 and TRBJ2-5, with TRBD2 as a possible D gene (6 bases). CDR3 length: 15 amino acids. Trimming took off 5 bases at V and 6 bases at J, with 19 bases between the two ends. Germline CDR1 reads MDHEN; CDR2 reads SYDVKM. The DNA for the CDR3 is TGTGCCAGCAGTCTCCGACTATCGGGAGACCAGACCCAGTACTTC. Its translation: CASSLRLSGDQTQYF.

V is TRBV6-5 and J is TRBJ1-1, with D possibly being TRBD1 (6 bases). CDR3 length equals 15 residues. Per the germline V gene, CDR1 is MNHEY and CDR2 is SVGAGI. V dropped 2 bases and J dropped 6 bases, with 16 bases sitting between them. DNA of the CDR3: TGTGCCAGCAGTTACCAGGGGACCCGGCGGGCTGAAGCTTTCTTT. Protein: CASSYQGTRRAEAFF.

For the CDR3, the DNA is TGTGCCAGCAGTCCAGAGACACACAATCAGCCCCAGCATTTT. Protein product: CASSPETHNQPQHF. The rearrangement uses TRBV2 and TRBJ1-5, with D hard to call. Germline values: CDR1 SNHLY, CDR2 FYNNEI. The CDR3 sequence is 14 residues long. Trimming left V 5 bases short and J 3 bases short, with 11 bases between.